This is a list of T cell receptor beta chains from one sample in a study of shared clonotypes between healthy human individuals. Clones were sequenced by immunoSEQ multiplex PCR, and TCRdb holds only the in-frame ones, with some missing. The sample consists of millions of clones, 90% to 95% of them appearing once. The sequencing sample was made of naive CD4+ T cells from PBMCs. All receptors derive from a man between 18 and 35 years old in good health. Some clones in this sample may be carry-over from other donors' samples. Each CDR3 is given with its conserved first and last residue. The D gene is left open where the match is weak. Clone size is given for some rows only: seen once, a few or many times, or a class if the clone is expanded.

>13|TRBV6-1|NA|TRBJ1-2|NA
CASSGQQGDGYTF
TGTGCCAGCAGTGGGCAACAGGGTGATGGCTACACCTTC
>15|TRBV27|NA|TRBJ2-6|NA
CASSLTSLGANVLTF
TGTGCCAGCAGTCTAACTAGTTTAGGTGCCAACGTCCTGACTTTC
>18|TRBV15|TRBD2|TRBJ2-1|NA
CATSRDEGLAGVFSEQFF
TGTGCCACCAGCAGGGACGAGGGACTAGCGGGAGTATTTAGTGAGCAGTTCTTC
>13|TRBV7-9|NA|TRBJ2-2|few
CASSIPNTGELFF
TGTGCCAGCAGCATACCAAACACCGGGGAGCTGTTTTTT
>17|TRBV4-1|NA|TRBJ2-3|NA
CASSQDSRLSSPDTQYF
TGCGCCAGCAGCCAAGATAGTAGGCTATCTTCCCCAGATACGCAGTATTTT
>13|TRBV28|NA|TRBJ2-2|NA
CASSFYNTGELFF
TGTGCCAGCAGTTTCTATAACACCGGGGAGCTGTTTTTT
>12|TRBV6-5|NA|TRBJ2-5|NA
CASSSARETQYF
TGTGCCAGCAGTTCTGCCAGGGAGACCCAGTACTTC
>17|TRBV5-1|NA|TRBJ1-5|NA
CASSPDGPFARNQPQHF
TGCGCCAGCAGCCCTGATGGCCCTTTCGCTCGCAATCAGCCCCAGCATTTT
>15|TRBV18|NA|TRBJ1-1|NA
CASSYAGATNTEAFF
TGTGCCAGCTCATACGCAGGGGCGACGAACACTGAAGCTTTCTTT
>12|TRBV19|NA|TRBJ1-2|NA
CASSIGTKGYTF
TGTGCCAGTAGTATTGGGACAAAAGGCTACACCTTC
>16|TRBV19|NA|TRBJ1-3|NA
CASSIDGSYSGNTIYF
TGTGCCAGTAGTATAGATGGGTCTTACTCTGGAAACACCATATATTTT
>15|TRBV5-1|NA|TRBJ2-3|NA
CASSFSLASPDTQYF
TGCGCCAGCAGCTTTTCGCTAGCGTCGCCGGATACGCAGTATTTT
>12|TRBV4-1|TRBD1|TRBJ1-2|NA
CASSPGGYGYTF
TGCGCCAGCAGCCCAGGGGGTTATGGCTACACCTTC
>16|TRBV10-1|TRBD2|TRBJ2-2|once
CASSENGGSYTGELFF
TGCGCCAGCAGTGAGAACGGCGGGAGTTACACCGGGGAGCTGTTTTTT
>16|TRBV10-1|TRBD2|TRBJ2-1|NA
CASSQRLASSYNEQFF
TGCGCCAGCAGTCAGAGACTAGCTAGCTCCTACAATGAGCAGTTCTTC
>14|TRBV5-1|TRBD2|TRBJ2-7|NA
CASSLASGGLEQYF
TGCGCCAGCAGCTTGGCCTCGGGAGGATTGGAGCAGTACTTC
>19|TRBV18|TRBD1|TRBJ2-6|NA
CASSPGKTGASSGANVLTF
TGTGCCAGCTCACCGGGAAAGACAGGGGCTAGCTCTGGGGCCAACGTCCTGACTTTC
>18|TRBV5-6|TRBD2|TRBJ2-1|NA
CASSLQLAGGVPYNEQFF
TGTGCCAGCAGCTTGCAACTAGCGGGGGGAGTTCCCTACAATGAGCAGTTCTTC
>15|TRBV5-1|TRBD2|TRBJ2-3|once
CASSRWEGRTDTQYF
TGCGCCAGCAGCCGGTGGGAGGGCAGGACAGATACGCAGTATTTT
>13|TRBV5-8|NA|TRBJ2-2|NA
CASSLEKGGELFF
TGTGCCAGCAGCTTGGAAAAGGGCGGGGAGCTGTTTTTT
>17|TRBV28|TRBD2|TRBJ2-4|NA
CASSEFLAGMSKNIQYF
TGTGCCAGCAGCGAATTTCTAGCGGGAATGTCCAAAAACATTCAGTACTTC
>15|TRBV4-1|NA|TRBJ1-3|NA
CASSPRLNSGNTIYF
TGCGCCAGCAGCCCCCGGTTAAACTCTGGAAACACCATATATTTT
>14|TRBV5-1|TRBD2|TRBJ2-5|NA
CASSEGTSRETQYF
TGCGCCAGCAGCGAGGGGACTAGCCGGGAGACCCAGTACTTC
>12|TRBV10-3|NA|TRBJ2-7|NA
CAISDVGLLQYF
TGTGCCATCAGTGATGTGGGATTATTGCAGTACTTC
>13|TRBV18|NA|TRBJ2-1|NA
CASSPPSFNEQFF
TGTGCCAGCTCACCACCGTCATTTAATGAGCAGTTCTTC
>14|TRBV9|NA|TRBJ2-3|once
CASSVAPSTDTQYF
TGTGCCAGCAGCGTAGCTCCTAGCACAGATACGCAGTATTTT
>16|TRBV5-1|TRBD2|TRBJ2-7|NA
CASSATTSGSSYEQYF
TGCGCCAGCAGCGCAACGACTAGCGGGAGCTCCTACGAGCAGTACTTC
>15|TRBV27|NA|TRBJ2-7|NA
CASSPRGTGSYEQYF
TGTGCCAGCAGCCCGCGGGGGACAGGCTCCTACGAGCAGTACTTC
>15|TRBV6-6|TRBD1|TRBJ1-5|NA
CASSSSQGRNQPQHF
TGTGCCAGCAGTTCCTCACAGGGGAGAAATCAGCCCCAGCATTTT
>15|TRBV5-1|NA|TRBJ1-1|NA
CASSLGLGANTEAFF
TGCGCCAGCAGCTTGGGGCTGGGGGCGAACACTGAAGCTTTCTTT
>15|TRBV6-1|NA|TRBJ1-5|few
CASSEVGGPRSPQHF
TGTGCCAGCAGTGAAGTCGGGGGGCCCCGCTCCCCCCAGCATTTT
>17|TRBV28|NA|TRBJ1-5|NA
CASRPSSGATSNQPQHF
TGTGCCAGCAGACCTAGCTCGGGGGCGACGAGCAATCAGCCCCAGCATTTT
>16|TRBV19|NA|TRBJ2-3|NA
CASSMIRTLSTDTQYF
TGTGCCAGTAGTATGATTAGGACGCTTAGCACAGATACGCAGTATTTT
>17|TRBV4-2|TRBD1|TRBJ2-7|NA
CASSQDLLGTGNHEQYF
TGTGCCAGCAGCCAAGATCTGTTGGGGACAGGGAACCACGAGCAGTACTTC
>16|TRBV15|NA|TRBJ2-2|NA
CATSRGEGYWTGELFF
TGTGCCACCAGCAGAGGAGAAGGTTATTGGACCGGGGAGCTGTTTTTT
>15|TRBV4-2|TRBD1|TRBJ1-2|NA
CASSQESQGAGGYTF
TGTGCCAGCAGCCAAGAAAGCCAGGGGGCTGGCGGCTACACCTTC
>14|TRBV15|NA|TRBJ1-3|NA
CASEGGYSGNTIYF
TGTGCCTCGGAGGGGGGATACTCTGGAAACACCATATATTTT
>14|TRBV28|NA|TRBJ1-5|NA
CASSFSRASLSQHF
TGTGCCAGCAGTTTCTCCAGGGCCTCTTTGTCCCAGCATTTT
>15|TRBV9|NA|TRBJ1-1|NA
CASSPTTGRGTEAFF
TGTGCCAGCAGCCCTACTACAGGAAGAGGGACTGAAGCTTTCTTT
>17|TRBV6-1|TRBD2|TRBJ2-3|NA
CASSARLAGYQPDTQYF
TGTGCCAGCAGTGCGCGGCTAGCGGGATATCAGCCAGATACGCAGTATTTT
>17|TRBV5-1|NA|TRBJ1-2|NA
CASSLAPTRGIENGYTF
TGCGCCAGCAGCTTGGCCCCCACGAGGGGAATTGAAAATGGCTACACCTTC
>16|TRBV9|TRBD2|TRBJ2-2|NA
CASSVGLAGNTGELFF
TGTGCCAGCAGCGTAGGTCTAGCGGGGAACACCGGGGAGCTGTTTTTT
>14|TRBV6-1|TRBD1|TRBJ2-1|NA
CASSDGTGKYEQFF
TGTGCCAGCAGTGACGGGACAGGGAAATATGAGCAGTTCTTC
>14|TRBV6-5|TRBD1|TRBJ2-3|NA
CASTPGTGGNPQYF
TGTGCCAGCACCCCCGGGACAGGGGGCAATCCGCAGTATTTT
>14|TRBV7-9|NA|TRBJ1-2|NA
CASSQPPDRGGYTF
TGTGCCAGCAGCCAGCCCCCCGACCGGGGAGGCTACACCTTC
>14|TRBV29-1|TRBD2|TRBJ2-3|NA
CSAGTSGSSNTQYF
TGCAGCGCGGGAACTAGCGGGAGTTCAAATACGCAGTATTTT
>16|TRBV15|NA|TRBJ1-2|once
CATSRGRTDRNYGYTF
TGTGCCACCAGCAGAGGTCGGACGGACCGTAACTATGGCTACACCTTC
>18|TRBV5-6|NA|TRBJ2-3|NA
CASSSVRAPSPRKDTQYF
TGTGCCAGCAGCTCCGTTCGGGCTCCGTCACCACGCAAAGATACGCAGTATTTT
>15|TRBV6-6|NA|TRBJ2-1|NA
CASSLGGPSYNEQFF
TGTGCCAGCAGTCTCGGAGGGCCCTCCTACAATGAGCAGTTCTTC
>16|TRBV19|NA|TRBJ1-4|NA
CASSIGTATTNEKLFF
TGTGCCAGTAGTATCGGGACGGCGACAACTAATGAAAAACTGTTTTTT
>18|TRBV27|TRBD2|TRBJ2-1|once
CASSTYRGAGGSYNEQFF
TGTGCCAGCAGTACCTACAGGGGAGCGGGAGGTTCCTACAATGAGCAGTTCTTC
>16|TRBV28|TRBD1|TRBJ2-3|NA
CASSLGRGFRTDTQYF
TGTGCCAGCAGTTTGGGCAGGGGGTTTAGGACAGATACGCAGTATTTT
>15|TRBV9|NA|TRBJ1-3|NA
CASSVGGLGGNTIYF
TGTGCCAGCAGCGTAGGGGGGTTAGGTGGAAACACCATATATTTT
>15|TRBV12-5|NA|TRBJ2-2|NA
CARMPDSHNTGELFF
TGTGCTAGGATGCCTGACAGCCATAACACCGGGGAGCTGTTTTTT
>14|TRBV10-3|TRBD1|TRBJ1-2|NA
CATKPGQGFYGYTF
TGTGCCACAAAACCCGGACAGGGGTTCTATGGCTACACCTTC
>15|TRBV5-1|NA|TRBJ1-3|NA
CASSLEGNPGNTIYF
TGCGCCAGCAGCTTGGAGGGTAATCCTGGAAACACCATATATTTT
>16|TRBV15|TRBD2|TRBJ2-5|NA
CATSSSSEASGALQYF
TGTGCCACCAGCAGCTCGTCGGAAGCTAGCGGGGCCTTACAGTACTTC